Each of the 11 T cell receptor beta chains below was sequenced from the same sample in a study of OX40 agonist ivuxolimab in advanced cancers. Sequencing used immunoSEQ multiplex PCR; TCRdb keeps in-frame clones, though not all of them. This table holds tens of thousands of clones, around nine tenths found once. Here the sequenced sample was CD4+ or CD8+ T cells sorted from blood, taken in a trial of the OX40 agonist ivuxolimab. These receptors were collected from an adult with an advanced solid tumor such as melanoma, head and neck, liver or kidney cancer.

The CDR3 bases are TGTGCCAGTCAAACCGGGACAGCTATCAATGAGCAGTTCTTC. This gives the protein CASQTGTAINEQFF. The rearrangement uses TRBV19 and TRBJ2-1, with 7 bases fitting TRBD1. Germline V gene sequence: CDR1 LNHDA, CDR2 SQIVND (reference sequence). The CDR3 is 14 amino acids. Trimming took 8 bases from V and 6 from J; bases not matched to a gene: 10.

This chain connects TRBV23-1 to TRBJ2-7; D is uncertain. TRBV23-1 is an ORF, and what it does is uncertain. Trimming removed 2 bases at V and 4 bases at J, with 3 bases between. The CDR3 length is 11 residues. The CDR3 sequence: CASSQVYEQYF. The CDR3 nucleotides read TGCGCCAGCAGTCAAGTTTACGAGCAGTACTTC.

The V call is TRBV19, the J call TRBJ2-3, with 8 bases matching TRBD1. The germline V gene has CDR1 LNHDA and CDR2 SQIVND (reference sequence). V trimming: 6 bases; J trimming: 5 bases; junction bases outside the gene matches: 10. This CDR3 has 15 amino acids. CDR3 sequence: CASRPPGQVRDTQYF. CDR3 coding DNA: TGTGCCAGTAGGCCCCCGGGACAGGTGCGAGATACGCAGTATTTT.

This rearrangement joins TRBV5-4 to TRBJ2-5; D is perhaps TRBD1 or TRBD2 (5 bases each). With 4 bases removed from V and 4 bases from J, the gap between germline ends came to 14 bases. This CDR3 contains 14 residues. The V gene's germline CDR1 is SGHNT and CDR2 YYREEE (reference sequence). The chain's CDR3 is CASSVKVGVETQYF. The CDR3 DNA sequence: TGTGCCAGCAGCGTAAAGGTGGGGGTAGAGACCCAGTACTTC. The full variable domain, its missing parts supplied by reference TRBV5-4 and TRBJ2-5, is ETGVTQSPTHLIKTRGQQVTLRCSSQSGHNTVSWYQQALGQGPQFIFQYYREEENGRGNFPPRFSGLQFPNYSSELNVNALELDDSALYLCASSVKVGVETQYFGPGTRLLVL.

CDR3 coding DNA: TGTGCCAGCAGCCAGTGGGGGGCCAGAACTGAAGCTTTCTTT. Amino acid sequence: CASSQWGARTEAFF. The rearrangement links TRBV14 to TRBJ1-1; possible D gene TRBD1, 6 bases. This CDR3 spans 14 amino acids. Trimming removed 3 bases at V and 5 bases at J, with 13 bases between. Germline loops: CDR1 SGHDN, CDR2 FVKESK.

The genes are TRBV6-4 and TRBJ2-1; D might be TRBD1 (5 bases). Trimming shortened V by 6 bases and J by 8 bases, and 14 bases separated the two germline ends. Germline values: CDR1 MRHNA, CDR2 SNTAGT. The CDR3 covers 13 residues. CDR3 nucleotides: TGTGCCAGCAGCCGGACAAACGACTATGAGCAGTTCTTC. This sequence encodes CASSRTNDYEQFF.

The rearrangement links TRBV6-1 to TRBJ2-7; TRBD1 aligns across 10 bases. V shed 7 bases and J 7 bases; nucleotides not matched to a gene: 10. Germline loops: CDR1 MNHNS, CDR2 SASEGT. This CDR3 is built from 14 residues. The CDR3 sequence: CASTGDRGMEEQYF. The DNA of the CDR3 is TGTGCCAGCACCGGGGACAGGGGCATGGAAGAGCAGTACTTC.

The J gene is TRBJ1-5, the V gene TRBV6-1, with TRBD1 as a possible D gene (6 bases). V dropped 4 bases and J dropped 6 bases, with 10 bases sitting between them. There are 13 residues in the CDR3. Germline V CDR1 and CDR2: MNHNS, SASEGT. CDR3 sequence: CASSVSGVQPQHF. CDR3 bases: TGTGCCAGCAGTGTCTCAGGGGTTCAGCCCCAGCATTTT.

The V gene is TRBV10-2, the J gene TRBJ2-7, with 8 bases matching TRBD2. The CDR3 extends over 15 amino acids. Germline CDR1 and CDR2: WSHSY and SAAADI. J was trimmed by 2 bases and V by 7 bases; bases with no gene match: 10. As DNA, the CDR3 is TGCGCCAGCACCGAACCTAGCGGGTCCCCCTACGAGCAGTACTTC. Encoded protein: CASTEPSGSPYEQYF.

The gene calls are TRBV7-8 and TRBJ1-1; no definite D call. This CDR3 has 15 amino acids. Looked up from germline, CDR1 is SGHVS and CDR2 is FQNEAQ. V lost 1 base to trimming and J lost 0 bases, with 9 bases between them. In DNA form, the CDR3 reads TGTGCCAGCAGCTTAGACCTGTTGATGAACACTGAAGCTTTCTTT. Protein: CASSLDLLMNTEAFF.

The chain recombines TRBV18 with TRBJ2-5; D unclear. Germline loops: CDR1 KGHSH, CDR2 LQKENI. The CDR3 contains 12 residues. Trimming removed 2 bases at V and 3 bases at J, with 4 bases between. The DNA for the CDR3 is TGTGCCAGCTCACCAGTAGAAGAGACCCAGTACTTC. Translating gives CASSPVEETQYF.